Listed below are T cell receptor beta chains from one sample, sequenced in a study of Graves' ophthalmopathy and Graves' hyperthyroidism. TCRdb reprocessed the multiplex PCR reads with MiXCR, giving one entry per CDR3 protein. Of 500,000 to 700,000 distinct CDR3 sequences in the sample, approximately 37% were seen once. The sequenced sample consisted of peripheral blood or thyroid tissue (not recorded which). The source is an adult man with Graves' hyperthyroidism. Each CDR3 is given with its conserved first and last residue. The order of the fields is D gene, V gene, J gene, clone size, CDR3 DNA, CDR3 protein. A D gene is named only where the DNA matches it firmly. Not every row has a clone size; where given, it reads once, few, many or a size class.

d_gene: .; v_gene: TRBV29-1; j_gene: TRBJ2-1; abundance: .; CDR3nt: TGCAGCGTTGGGGGAGGGGGCTCCTACAATGAGCAGTTCTTC; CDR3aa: CSVGGGGSYNEQFF
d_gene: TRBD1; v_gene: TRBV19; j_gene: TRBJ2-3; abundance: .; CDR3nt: TGTGCCAGTAGTTTAAACAGGGGAGATACGCAGTATTTT; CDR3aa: CASSLNRGDTQYF
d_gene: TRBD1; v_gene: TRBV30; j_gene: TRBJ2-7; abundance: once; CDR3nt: TGTGCCTGGAGTGTAGGGGGACAGGGGAGGCCGCAGTACTTC; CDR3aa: CAWSVGGQGRPQYF
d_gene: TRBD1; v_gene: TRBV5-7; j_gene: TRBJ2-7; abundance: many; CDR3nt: TGTGCCAGCAGCTCGGGCGACAGGGGGATCCACGAGCAGTACTTC; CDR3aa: CASSSGDRGIHEQYF
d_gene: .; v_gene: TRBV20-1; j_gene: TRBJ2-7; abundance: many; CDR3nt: TGCAGTGTCCGATGGGGGTTCTCCTACGAGCAGTACTTC; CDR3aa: CSVRWGFSYEQYF
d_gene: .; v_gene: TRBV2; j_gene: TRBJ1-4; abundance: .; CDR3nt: TGTGCCAGCAGTGAAGTAGGGGCAGGACGGAATGAAAAACTGTTTTTT; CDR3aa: CASSEVGAGRNEKLFF
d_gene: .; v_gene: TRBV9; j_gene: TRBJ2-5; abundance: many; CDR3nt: TGTGCCAGCAGCGTAGGGGGCGGAAGGGAGACCCAGTACTTC; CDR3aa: CASSVGGGRETQYF
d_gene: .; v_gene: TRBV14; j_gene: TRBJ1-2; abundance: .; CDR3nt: TGTGCCAGCAGCCAAGATCGGGCCGGACTAGGGGACGGCTACACCTTC; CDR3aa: CASSQDRAGLGDGYTF
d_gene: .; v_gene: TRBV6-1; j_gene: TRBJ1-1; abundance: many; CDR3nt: TGTGCCAGCAGTGAATTAGACAACAGTGGAGGCGCTTTCTTT; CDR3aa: CASSELDNSGGAFF
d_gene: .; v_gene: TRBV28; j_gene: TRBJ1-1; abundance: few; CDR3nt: TGTGCCAGCAACGCACCCCTTGGTGGCACTGAAGCTTTCTTT; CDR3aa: CASNAPLGGTEAFF
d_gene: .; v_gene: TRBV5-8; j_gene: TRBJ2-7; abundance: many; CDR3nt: TGTGCCAGCAGCCAAACGGAATCCTACGAGCAGTACTTC; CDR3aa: CASSQTESYEQYF
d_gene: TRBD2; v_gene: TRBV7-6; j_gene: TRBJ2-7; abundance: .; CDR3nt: TGTGCCAGCAGCCAGACGCGGCGGGGGGGCAATGAGCAGTACTTC; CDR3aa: CASSQTRRGGNEQYF
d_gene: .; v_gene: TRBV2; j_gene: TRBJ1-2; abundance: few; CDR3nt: TGTGCCAGCAGTTACTCGAGGGAAGCTGTCTATGGCTACACCTTC; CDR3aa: CASSYSREAVYGYTF
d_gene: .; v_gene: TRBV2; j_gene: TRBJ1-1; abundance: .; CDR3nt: TGTGCCAGCCTACAGACCTCGATGAACACTCAAGCTTTCTTT; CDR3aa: CASLQTSMNTQAFF
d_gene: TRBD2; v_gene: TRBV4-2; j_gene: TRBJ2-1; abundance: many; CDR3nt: TGTGCCAGCAGCCAAAGGACTAGCGGGAGGGATGAGCAGTTCTTC; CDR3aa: CASSQRTSGRDEQFF
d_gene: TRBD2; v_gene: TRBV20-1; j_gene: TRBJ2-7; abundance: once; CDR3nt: TGCAATGCCAGAGATATGCGGGAGCGGTTTCCCCATGCTTACGAGCAGTACTTC; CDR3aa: CNARDMRERFPHAYEQYF
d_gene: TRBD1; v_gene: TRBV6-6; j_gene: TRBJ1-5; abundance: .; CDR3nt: TGTGCCAGCAGTTACACAGGGGTTGGTCAGCCCCAGCATTTT; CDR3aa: CASSYTGVGQPQHF
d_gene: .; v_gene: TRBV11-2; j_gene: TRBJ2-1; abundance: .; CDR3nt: TGTGCCAGCAGCCCGCGCCGGATCAAGCTGAGCTCCTACAATGAGCAGTTCTTC; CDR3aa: CASSPRRIKLSSYNEQFF
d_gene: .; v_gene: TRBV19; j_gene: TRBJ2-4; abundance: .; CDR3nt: TGTGCCAGTAGTCCCCGGGCCCCAAAAAACATTCAGTACTTC; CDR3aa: CASSPRAPKNIQYF
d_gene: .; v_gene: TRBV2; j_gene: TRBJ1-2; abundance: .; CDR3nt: TGTGCCAGCACGCGGAACTCCTATGGCTACACCTTC; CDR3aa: CASTRNSYGYTF
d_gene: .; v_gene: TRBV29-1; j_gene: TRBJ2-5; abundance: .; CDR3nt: TGCAGTTTCTCAGCGTCCCAAGAGACCCAGTACTTC; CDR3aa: CSFSASQETQYF
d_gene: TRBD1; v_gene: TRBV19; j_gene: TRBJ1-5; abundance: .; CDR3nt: TGTGCCAGTAGTGGGGGACAGGAGGCAATGAGCAATCAGCCCCAGCATTTT; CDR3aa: CASSGGQEAMSNQPQHF
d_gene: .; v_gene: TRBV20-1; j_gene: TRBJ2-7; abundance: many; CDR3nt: TGCAGTGCTAGGAACAGGGGGGGGCCTAACGAGCAGTACTTC; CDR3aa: CSARNRGGPNEQYF
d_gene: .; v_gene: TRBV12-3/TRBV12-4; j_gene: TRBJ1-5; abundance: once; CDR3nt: TGTGCCAGCAGTTTACGGCTCCAGCATTTT; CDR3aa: CASSLRLQHF
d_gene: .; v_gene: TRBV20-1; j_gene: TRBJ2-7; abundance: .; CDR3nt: TGCAGTGCTAGAGGGGACTTCTTCGGGGTGCAGTGCTTC; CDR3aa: CSARGDFFGVQCF
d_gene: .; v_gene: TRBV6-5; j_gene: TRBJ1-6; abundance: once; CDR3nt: TGTGCCATCAGTTACTCGATCAGGGGCGCTTCCTATAATTCACCCCTCCACTTT; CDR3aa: CAISYSIRGASYNSPLHF
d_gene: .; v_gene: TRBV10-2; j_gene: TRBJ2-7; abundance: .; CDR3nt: TGCGCCAGCAGTGAGTTGAGGGAGCAGTACTTC; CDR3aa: CASSELREQYF
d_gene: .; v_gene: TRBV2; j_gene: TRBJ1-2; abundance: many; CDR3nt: TGTGCCTCCTGGACAGTAAGAAAGCATGGCTACACCTTC; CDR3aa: CASWTVRKHGYTF
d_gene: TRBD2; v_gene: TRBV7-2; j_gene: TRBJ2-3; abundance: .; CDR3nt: TGTGCCAGCAGGATATTTGGGCTAGCGGGAGGGCCAGATACGCAGTATTTT; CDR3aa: CASRIFGLAGGPDTQYF
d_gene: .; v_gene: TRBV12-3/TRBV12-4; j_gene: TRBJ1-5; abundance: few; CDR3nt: TGTGCTAGTGGTTTGGGGGGATCAAATCAGCCCCAGCATTTT; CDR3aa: CASGLGGSNQPQHF
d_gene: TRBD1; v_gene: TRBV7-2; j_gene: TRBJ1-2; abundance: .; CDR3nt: TGTGCCAGCAGCCAAGAGAGGGGGCGATACGGCTACGCCTTC; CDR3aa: CASSQERGRYGYAF
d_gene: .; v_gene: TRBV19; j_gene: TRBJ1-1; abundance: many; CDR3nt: TGTGCCAGTAGCCCTCAGCCGATGAACACTGAAGCTTTCTTT; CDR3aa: CASSPQPMNTEAFF
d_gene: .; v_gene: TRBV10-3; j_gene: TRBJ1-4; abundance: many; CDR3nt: TGTGCCATCAGTGACCCCGGGGAAACAACTAATGAAAAACTGTTTTTT; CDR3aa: CAISDPGETTNEKLFF
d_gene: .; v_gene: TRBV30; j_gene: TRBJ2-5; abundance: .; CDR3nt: TGTGCCTGGAGCCTGGAGACCCAGTACTTC; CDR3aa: CAWSLETQYF
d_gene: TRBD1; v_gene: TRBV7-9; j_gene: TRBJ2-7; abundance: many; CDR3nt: TGTGCCAGCAGCTTAGGCATCGGACAGGGGACCTACGAGCAGTACTTC; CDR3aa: CASSLGIGQGTYEQYF
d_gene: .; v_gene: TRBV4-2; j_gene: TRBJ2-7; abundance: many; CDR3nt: TGTGCCAGCAGCCAAGTTCCAGCGCTTACCTACGAGCAGTACTTC; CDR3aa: CASSQVPALTYEQYF
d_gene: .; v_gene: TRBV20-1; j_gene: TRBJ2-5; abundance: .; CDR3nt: TGCAGTGCTAGGACAGAAAAAGAGACCCAGTACTTC; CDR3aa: CSARTEKETQYF
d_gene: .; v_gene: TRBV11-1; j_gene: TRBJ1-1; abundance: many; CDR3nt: TGTGCCAGCAGTCACCCAGGGGTCCTTGAAGCTTTCTTT; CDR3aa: CASSHPGVLEAFF
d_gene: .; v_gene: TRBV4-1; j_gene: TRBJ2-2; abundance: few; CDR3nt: TGCGCCAGCAGCCAAGTTAGGGGAGCTACCGGGGAGCTGTTTTTT; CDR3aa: CASSQVRGATGELFF
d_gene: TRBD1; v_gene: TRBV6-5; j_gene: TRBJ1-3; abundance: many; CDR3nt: TGTGCCAGCAGGACGACAGGGAGCTCTGGAAACACCATATATTTT; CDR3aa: CASRTTGSSGNTIYF
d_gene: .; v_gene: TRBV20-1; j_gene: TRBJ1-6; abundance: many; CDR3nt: TGCAGTGCTCCTGACCCATACAATTCACCCCTCCACTTT; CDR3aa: CSAPDPYNSPLHF
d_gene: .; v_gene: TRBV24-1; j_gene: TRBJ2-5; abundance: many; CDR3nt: TGTGCCACCAGTGATTTCACGGGACGGGATCAAGAGACCCAGTACTTC; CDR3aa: CATSDFTGRDQETQYF
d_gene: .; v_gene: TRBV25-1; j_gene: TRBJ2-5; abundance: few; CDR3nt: TGTGCCAGCAGTGAAAAAATGGGCGGGTTTCAAGAGACCCAGTACTTC; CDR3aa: CASSEKMGGFQETQYF
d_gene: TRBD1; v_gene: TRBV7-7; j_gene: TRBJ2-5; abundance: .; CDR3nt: TGTGCTAGCAGCTTAGAGCAGGGGGCCGGGGAGACCCAGTACTTC; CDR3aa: CASSLEQGAGETQYF
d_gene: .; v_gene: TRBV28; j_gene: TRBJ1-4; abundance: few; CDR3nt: TGTGCCCACACAACACCGGCCAGTGAAAAACTGTTTTTT; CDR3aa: CAHTTPASEKLFF
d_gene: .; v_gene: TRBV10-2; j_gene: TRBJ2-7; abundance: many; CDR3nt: TGCGCCAGCAGTGAGTCGACGCCGGGAGCCGATCCGTACTTC; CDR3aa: CASSESTPGADPYF
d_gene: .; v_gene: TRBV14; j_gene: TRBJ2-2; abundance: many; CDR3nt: TGTGCCAGCAGCCAAGGGCGGAACACCGGGGAGCTGTTTTTT; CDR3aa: CASSQGRNTGELFF
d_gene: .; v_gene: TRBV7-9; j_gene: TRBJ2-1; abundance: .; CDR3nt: TGTGCCAGCACCTTACAGGGGCGGGAAAATACGCAGTTCTTC; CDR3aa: CASTLQGRENTQFF
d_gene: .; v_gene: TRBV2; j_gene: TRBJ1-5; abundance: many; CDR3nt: TGTGCCAGCAGCGACACAGGGCCCCGGGGGCCCCAGCATTTT; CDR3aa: CASSDTGPRGPQHF
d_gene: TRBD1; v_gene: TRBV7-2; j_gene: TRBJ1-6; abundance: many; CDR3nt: TGTGCCAGCAGCTTAGGACAGGGGCCGAATTCACCCCTCCACTTT; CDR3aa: CASSLGQGPNSPLHF
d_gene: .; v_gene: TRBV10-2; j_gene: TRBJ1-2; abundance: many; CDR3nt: TGCGCCAGCAGTGAGTTTGGAAGCCCAACCGACTATGGCTACACCTTC; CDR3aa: CASSEFGSPTDYGYTF
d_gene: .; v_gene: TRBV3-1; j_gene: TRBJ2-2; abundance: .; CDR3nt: TGTGCCAGCAGCCAAGAATCTCCCCTCAGCGGGGAGCTGTTTTTT; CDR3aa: CASSQESPLSGELFF
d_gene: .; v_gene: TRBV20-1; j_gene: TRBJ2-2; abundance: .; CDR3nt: TGCAGTGCTAGGGTACGGGGCGCCGGGGAGCTGTTTTTT; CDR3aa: CSARVRGAGELFF
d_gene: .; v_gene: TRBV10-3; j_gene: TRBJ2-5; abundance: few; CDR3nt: TGTGCCAGCAGTGATCCAGAGAGTGCCCTCCAAGAGACCCAGTACTTC; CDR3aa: CASSDPESALQETQYF
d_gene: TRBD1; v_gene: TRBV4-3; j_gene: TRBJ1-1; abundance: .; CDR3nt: TGCGCCAGCAGCCCGAATGCAGGGGGAACTGAAGCTTTCTTT; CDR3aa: CASSPNAGGTEAFF
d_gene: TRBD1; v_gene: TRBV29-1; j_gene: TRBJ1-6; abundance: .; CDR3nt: TGCAGTGCAACGACAGGGCCACCCCTCCACTTT; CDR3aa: CSATTGPPLHF
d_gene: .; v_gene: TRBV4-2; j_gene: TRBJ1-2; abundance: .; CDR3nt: TGTGCCAGCAGCCACGGACTAGCGACCTACGAGGTCTATGGCTACACCTTC; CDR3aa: CASSHGLATYEVYGYTF